These 3 T cell receptor beta chains came from one sample sequenced in a study of blood T cell repertoires in COVID-19. The data were produced by immunoSEQ multiplex PCR, yet TCRdb's version contains in-frame clones alone and is incomplete. The table includes about 21,000 clones, about nine tenths detected once. Material: peripheral blood. All receptors derive from a human donor in a cohort sampled during active COVID-19.

A few counts support this clone. The chain has TRBV5-5 and TRBJ1-5; D unresolved. This CDR3 has 15 residues. V lost 0 bases and J lost 3, with 10 bases in between. CDR1 and CDR2 (germline): SGHKS, YYEKEE (reference sequence). The CDR3 nucleotides are TGTGCCAGCAGCTTGGGTTTGCGGGACAATCAGCCCCAGCATTTT. This codes for CASSLGLRDNQPQHF.

J is TRBJ1-6 and V is TRBV28, with D maybe TRBD1 (5 bases). The CDR3 contains 12 residues. Trimming took off 7 bases at V and 13 bases at J, with 14 bases between the two ends. Germline V gives CDR1 MDHEN, CDR2 SYDVKM. This chain's CDR3 is CASTTPRGPLHF. The CDR3, as DNA: TGTGCCAGCACCACTCCCCGGGGGCCCCTCCACTTT.

The chain joins TRBV3-1 (or the pseudogene TRBV3-2) to TRBJ1-6; 9 nucleotides agree with TRBD1. The CDR3 runs to 18 residues. Per the germline V gene, CDR1 is LGHDT and CDR2 is YNNKEL (reference sequence). Trimming took 4 bases from V and 0 from J; bases not matched to a gene: 7. The CDR3, as DNA: TGTGCCAGCAGCCCCTCCGGGACAGGGAGCTCCTATAATTCACCCCTCCACTTT. It yields the protein CASSPSGTGSSYNSPLHF.